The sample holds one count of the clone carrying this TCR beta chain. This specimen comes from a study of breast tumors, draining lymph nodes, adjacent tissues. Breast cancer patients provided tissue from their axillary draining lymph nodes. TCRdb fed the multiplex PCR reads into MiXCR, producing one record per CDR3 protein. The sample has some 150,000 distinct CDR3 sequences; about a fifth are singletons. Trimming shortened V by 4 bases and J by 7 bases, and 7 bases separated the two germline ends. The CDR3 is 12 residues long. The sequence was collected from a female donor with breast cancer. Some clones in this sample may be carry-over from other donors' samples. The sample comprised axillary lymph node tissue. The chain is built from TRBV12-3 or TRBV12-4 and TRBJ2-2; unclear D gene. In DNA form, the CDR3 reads TGTGCCAGCAGTTCAGGCGACGGGGAGCTGTTTTTT. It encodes CASSSGDGELFF.